The subject of this entry is one T cell receptor (beta chain). What it recognizes is unknown. The data derive from a study of shared clonotypes between healthy human individuals. Background on the study: Used for every donor were three CD4 naive, three CD4 memory, two CD8 naive and one CD8 memory plate.

Whole-study findings and limits: The generation probabilities recorded for non-shared clonotypes fell below those of clonotypes shared by all four donors.

The donors were all Caucasian adults (living in Nashville, Tennessee). Germline CDR1 and CDR2: MNHEY and SVGAGI. V was trimmed by 8 bases and J by 1 base, leaving 12 bases between them. There are 13 residues in the CDR3. Deep-level running was used for the assay. The assay was immunoSEQ multiplex PCR, and TCRdb's table has in-frame clones only and misses some. The sample lists millions of clones, more than 90% occurring once. This chain joins TRBV6-5 and TRBJ2-7, with a tentative D call TRBD2 (6 bases). This clonotype originated in a man aged 18 to 30 in good health. Sample: naive CD4+ T cells sorted from blood. Subset here: CD45RA+ positively selected. This chain's CDR3 is CASGGASSYEQYF. Written as DNA, the CDR3 is TGTGCCAGCGGCGGGGCCAGTTCCTACGAGCAGTACTTC.